Below, one TCR beta chain is given with its context. V lost 3 bases and J 0 bases, leaving 9 bases between the germline ends. The CDR3 is 15 residues long. The germline V gene has CDR1 MNHEY and CDR2 SVGAGI. This entry comes from a study of blood T cell repertoires in COVID-19. In the study overall: Both acute and convalescent COVID-19 samples were obtained from the United States, Italy and Spain. The cDNA or gDNA used as material had been derived from T cells, B-cell-depleted T cells, or PBMCs.

TCRdb's copy holds only in-frame clones and misses some; the assay was immunoSEQ multiplex PCR. The sample yields 250,000 to 300,000 clones, around 91% seen once. Seattle patient enrollment occurred during active infection, with longitudinal follow-up thereafter. The clonotype was recovered from a woman aged 60-75 years with COVID-19, enrolled during active disease. The V gene is TRBV6-5, the J gene TRBJ1-5; weak D call: TRBD1 (5 bases). The sample consisted of peripheral blood. CDR3 nucleotides: TGTGCCAGCAGTTATGGGGCTTATAGCAATCAGCCCCAGCATTTT. Translation: CASSYGAYSNQPQHF.